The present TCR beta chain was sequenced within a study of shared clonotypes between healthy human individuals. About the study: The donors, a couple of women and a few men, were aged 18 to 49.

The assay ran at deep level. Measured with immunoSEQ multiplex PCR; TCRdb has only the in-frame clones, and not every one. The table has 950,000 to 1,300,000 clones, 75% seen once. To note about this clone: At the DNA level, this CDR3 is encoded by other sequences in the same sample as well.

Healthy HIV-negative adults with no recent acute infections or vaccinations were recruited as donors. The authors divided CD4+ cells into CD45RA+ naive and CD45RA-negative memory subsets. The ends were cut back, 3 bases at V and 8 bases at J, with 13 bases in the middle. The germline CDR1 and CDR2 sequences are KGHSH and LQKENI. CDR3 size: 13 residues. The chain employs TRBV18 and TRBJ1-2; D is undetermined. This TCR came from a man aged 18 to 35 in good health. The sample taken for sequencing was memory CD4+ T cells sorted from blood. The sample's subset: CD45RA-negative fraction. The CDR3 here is CASSPSDSRGYTF. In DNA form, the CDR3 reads TGTGCCAGCTCACCGTCAGATTCGAGAGGCTACACCTTC.